Below, one TCR beta chain is given with its context. This clone was detected ten times or more. Its antigen remains unidentified. No per-base quality is available; no much larger clone lies one base away. The data were obtained in a study of metastatic and nonmetastatic thyroid tumors (TCRdb year 2020). Turning to the overall study: Repertoires from peripheral blood and from tumor or nodule tissue samples of malignant and benign thyroid patients were compared.

Before undergoing thyroid surgery, none of the patients had been given any kind of treatment. The study retrospectively analysed patient clinical samples collected from about 2012 to 2019 using T-cell receptor beta sequencing. CDR1 MDHEN and CDR2 SYDVKM were looked up in the germline V gene. Trimming takes 2 bases off V and 2 bases off J; junction bases not matched to a gene: 6. The CDR3 spans 17 residues, from the cysteine through the phenylalanine. Kept here is only the CDR3 DNA, which spans 51 bases and is read in frame from base 1. Receptor libraries were prepared by PCR. TCRdb shows the sequencer as Illumina HiSeq 4000. The TCR beta-chain CDR3 region of each patient was profiled by high-throughput sequencing. Processing in the source paper ran as follows. CDR3 differences across clinicopathological groups were used to build a classifier for discriminating distant-metastatic papillary thyroid cancer patients. To measure repertoire diversity the researchers used the Shannon index, while the Morisita-Horn index served to gauge how similar the tumor and blood repertoires were. The raw public reads went through TCRdb reprocessing: fastp at Q25, MiXCR clone calling, in-frame beta chains kept. The V and J calls follow TCRdb's processing rather than the paper's. The sample table lists about 47,000 clones, approximately 24% of them with a count of one. The leading ten clones occupy over 3% of the sample.

The paper's findings and limits, for the study overall: In both blood and tumor samples, malignant tumors were reported to have significantly higher TCR beta diversity than benign nodules.

The TCR originated in a male donor with papillary thyroid cancer or a benign thyroid nodule (not recorded which). Some clones in this sample may be carry-over from other donors' samples. The sample comprised blood. This chain joins TRBV28 to TRBJ2-1, with TRBD1 matching 10 junction bases. The CDR3 region has the sequence CASSLQGQGGPYNEQFF. The DNA sequence is TGTGCCAGCAGTTTACAAGGACAGGGGGGCCCCTACAATGAGCAGTTCTTC. This CDR3, with the reference TRBV28 and TRBJ2-1 proteins standing in past its ends, gives the full variable domain DVKVTQSSRYLVKRTGEKVFLECVQDMDHENMFWYRQDPGLGLRLIYFSYDVKMKEKGDIPEGYSVSREKKERFSLILESASTNQTSMYLCASSLQGQGGPYNEQFFGPGTRLTVL.